This T cell receptor beta chain stems from a study of blood T cell repertoires in COVID-19. The table came from immunoSEQ multiplex PCR; TCRdb's copy has only in-frame clones and leaves some out. The sample yields 160,000 or so clones, 80% to 90% seen once. The germline CDR1 and CDR2 sequences are SGHAT and FQNNGV. The CDR3 spans 12 residues. Trimming stripped 0 bases from V and 6 bases from J, with 3 bases between. The genes are TRBV11-2 and TRBJ1-5; the D is unclear. The clonotype originates from a man in his forties or fifties who had recovered from COVID-19. The sample comprised PBMCs or T cells enriched from blood (not recorded which). The CDR3: CASSLDGQPQHF. CDR3 coding DNA: TGTGCCAGCAGCTTAGACGGTCAGCCCCAGCATTTT.